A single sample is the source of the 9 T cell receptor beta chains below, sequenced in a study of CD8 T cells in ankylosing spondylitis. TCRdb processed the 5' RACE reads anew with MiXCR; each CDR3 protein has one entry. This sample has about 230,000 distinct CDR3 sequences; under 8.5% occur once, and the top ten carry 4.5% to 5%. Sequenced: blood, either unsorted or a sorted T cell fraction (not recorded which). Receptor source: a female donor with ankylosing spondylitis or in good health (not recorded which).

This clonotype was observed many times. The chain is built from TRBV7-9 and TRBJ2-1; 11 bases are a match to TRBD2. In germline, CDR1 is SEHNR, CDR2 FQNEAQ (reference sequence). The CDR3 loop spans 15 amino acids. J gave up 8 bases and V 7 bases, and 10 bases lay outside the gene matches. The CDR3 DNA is TGTGCCAGCACCCCCCGGTCTAGCGGGAGGCATGAGCAGTTCTTC. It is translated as CASTPRSSGRHEQFF.

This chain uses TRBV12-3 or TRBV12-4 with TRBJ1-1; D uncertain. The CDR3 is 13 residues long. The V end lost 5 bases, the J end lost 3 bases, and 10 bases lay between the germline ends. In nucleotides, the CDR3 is TGTGCCAGCAGTCCCGTACCTTACACTGAAGCTTTCTTT. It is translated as CASSPVPYTEAFF.

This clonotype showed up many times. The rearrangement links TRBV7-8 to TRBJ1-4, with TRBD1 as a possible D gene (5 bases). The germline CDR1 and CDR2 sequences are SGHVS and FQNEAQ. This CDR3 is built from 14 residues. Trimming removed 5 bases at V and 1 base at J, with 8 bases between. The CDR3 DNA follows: TGTGCCAGCAGCCTGACAGAAACTAATGAAAAACTGTTTTTT. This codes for CASSLTETNEKLFF.

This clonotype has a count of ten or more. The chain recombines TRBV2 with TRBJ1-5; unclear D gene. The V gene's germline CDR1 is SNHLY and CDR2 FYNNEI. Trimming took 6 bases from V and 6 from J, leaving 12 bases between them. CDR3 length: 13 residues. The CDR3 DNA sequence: TGTGCCAGCAGGGCCCTTTTGGGTCAGCCCCAGCATTTT. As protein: CASRALLGQPQHF. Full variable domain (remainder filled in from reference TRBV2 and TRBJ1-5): EPEVTQTPSHQVTQMGQEVILRCVPISNHLYFYWYRQILGQKVEFLVSFYNNEISEKSEIFDDQFSVERPDGSNFTLKIRSTKLEDSAMYFCASRALLGQPQHFGDGTRLSIL.

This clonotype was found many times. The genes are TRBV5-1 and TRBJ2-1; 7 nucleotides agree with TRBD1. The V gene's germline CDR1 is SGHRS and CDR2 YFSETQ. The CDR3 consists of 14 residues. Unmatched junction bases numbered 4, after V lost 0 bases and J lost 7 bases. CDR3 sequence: CASSLGQGENEQFF. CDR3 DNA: TGCGCCAGCAGCTTGGGTCAGGGGGAAAATGAGCAGTTCTTC.

DNA of the CDR3: TGTGCCAGCAGCTTTCGGGGGCGGAAGGGCACAGATACGCAGTATTTT. Translating it yields CASSFRGRKGTDTQYF. The chain employs TRBV11-2 and TRBJ2-3; either TRBD1 or TRBD2 may supply D (6 bases each). V was clipped by 3 bases and J by 1 base, with 14 bases between them. Germline CDR1 reads SGHAT; CDR2 reads FQNNGV. The CDR3 is 16 residues long.

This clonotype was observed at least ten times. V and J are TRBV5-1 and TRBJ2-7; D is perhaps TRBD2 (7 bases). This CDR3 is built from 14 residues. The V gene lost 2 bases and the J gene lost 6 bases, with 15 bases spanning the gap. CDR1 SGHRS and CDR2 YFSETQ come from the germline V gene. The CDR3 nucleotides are TGCGCCAGCAGCTTCAAGGGGGAGGGCCTCGAGCAGTACTTC. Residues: CASSFKGEGLEQYF.

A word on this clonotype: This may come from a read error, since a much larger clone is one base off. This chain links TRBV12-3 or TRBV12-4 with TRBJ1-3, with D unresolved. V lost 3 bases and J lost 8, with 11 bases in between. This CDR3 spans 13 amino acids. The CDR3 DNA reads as TGTGCCAGCAGTTTTCCGGATACTCACACCATATATTTT. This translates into CASSFPDTHTIYF.

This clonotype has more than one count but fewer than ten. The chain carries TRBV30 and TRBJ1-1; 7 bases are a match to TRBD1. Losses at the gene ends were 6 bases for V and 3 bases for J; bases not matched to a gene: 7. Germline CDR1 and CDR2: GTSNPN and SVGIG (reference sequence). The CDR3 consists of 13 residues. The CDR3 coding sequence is TGTGCCTGCCAAAATGACAGGGACACTGAAGCTTTCTTT. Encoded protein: CACQNDRDTEAFF.